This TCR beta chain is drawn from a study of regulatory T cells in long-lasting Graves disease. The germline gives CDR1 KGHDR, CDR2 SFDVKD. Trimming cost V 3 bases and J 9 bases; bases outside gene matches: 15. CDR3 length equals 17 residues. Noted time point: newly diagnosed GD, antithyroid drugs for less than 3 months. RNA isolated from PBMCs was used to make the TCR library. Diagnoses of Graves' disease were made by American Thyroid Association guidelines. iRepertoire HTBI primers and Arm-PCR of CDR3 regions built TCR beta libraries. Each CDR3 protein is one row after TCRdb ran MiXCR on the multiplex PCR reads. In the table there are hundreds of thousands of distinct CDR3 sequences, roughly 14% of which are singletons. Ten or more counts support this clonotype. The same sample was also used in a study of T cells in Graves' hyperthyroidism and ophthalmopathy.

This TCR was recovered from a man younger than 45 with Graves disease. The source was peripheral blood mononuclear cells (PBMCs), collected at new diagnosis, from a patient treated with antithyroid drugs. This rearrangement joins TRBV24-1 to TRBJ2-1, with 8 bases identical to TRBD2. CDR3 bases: TGTGCCACCAGTGATACAATACCGGGACTAGGTTTAATTGAGCAGTTCTTC. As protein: CATSDTIPGLGLIEQFF.